Listed here are 7 T cell receptor beta chains from one sample, sequenced in a study of patients and donors after allogeneic stem cell transplantation. TCRdb passed the RT-PCR reads through MiXCR, listing each CDR3 protein once. The sample carries about a million distinct CDR3 sequences, more than 15% recorded once. Specimen: blood, either unsorted or a sorted T cell fraction (not recorded which). The receptors stem from a human donor who was either an allogeneic HSCT recipient or a stem cell or donor lymphocyte infusion donor (not recorded which). It is not recorded whose cells these are; they may come from a transplant donor.

This clonotype has ten or more counts. The V and J genes are TRBV10-3 and TRBJ2-3, with 12 bases matching TRBD2. Losses at the gene ends were 0 bases for V and 6 bases for J; bases not matched to a gene: 10. CDR1 and CDR2 (germline): ENHRY, SYGVKD. This CDR3 has 18 amino acids. CDR3 loop: CAISESARTSGAEDTQYF. The CDR3 coding sequence is TGTGCCATCAGTGAGTCCGCGCGGACTAGCGGGGCCGAGGATACGCAGTATTTT.

The gene calls are TRBV12-3 or TRBV12-4 and TRBJ1-5; 8 bases align to TRBD1. Trimming cost V 5 bases and J 5 bases; bases outside gene matches: 5. There are 14 residues in the CDR3. CDR3 loop: CASSGGTGYQPQHF. CDR3 DNA: TGTGCCAGCAGTGGGGGGACAGGCTATCAGCCCCAGCATTTT.

This clonotype turned up a few times. This rearrangement joins TRBV3-1 to TRBJ2-2; TRBD2 matches 10 bases. J lost 4 bases, V lost 4 bases, and 9 bases had no gene match. The CDR3 contains 17 residues. Germline V gene data show CDR1 as LGHDT and CDR2 as YNNKEL (reference sequence). The CDR3 DNA is TGTGCCAGCAGCCTCCTCAGCGGGAGGGAAGGCACCGGGGAGCTGTTTTTT. Translation gives CASSLLSGREGTGELFF.

The V gene is TRBV12-3 or TRBV12-4, the J gene TRBJ2-1; 11 bases are a match to TRBD2. The junction had 10 bases not matched to a gene; V was cut back by 8 bases and J by 4 bases. The CDR3 is 16 amino acids. Written as DNA, the CDR3 is TGTGCCAGCGCATTAGCGGGAGGGGCCGGATACAATGAGCAGTTCTTC. Protein product: CASALAGGAGYNEQFF.

As DNA, the CDR3 is TGTGCCAGCAGCCCAATAATGGGGAGGGATGGCTACACCTTC. As protein: CASSPIMGRDGYTF. The chain has TRBV7-3 and TRBJ1-2; no definite D call. The V end lost 5 bases, the J end lost 6 bases, and 16 bases lay between the germline ends. The CDR3 has 14 amino acids. Germline CDR1 is SGHTA and CDR2 is FQGTGA.

This clonotype was counted between two and nine times. The V and J genes are TRBV12-3 or TRBV12-4 and TRBJ2-2, with D possibly TRBD1 on 6 matching bases. Trimming removed 8 bases at V and 5 bases at J, with 12 bases between. The CDR3 has 13 amino acids. The CDR3 DNA reads TGTGCCAGCCGTCAGGGGCGGACCGGGGAGCTGTTTTTT. Translation: CASRQGRTGELFF.

This clonotype has just a few counts. The chain has TRBV5-1 and TRBJ2-3, with 10 positions matching TRBD2. CDR3 size: 14 residues. V shed 6 bases and J 4 bases; nucleotides not matched to a gene: 5. Germline V gives CDR1 SGHRS, CDR2 YFSETQ. In nucleotides, the CDR3 is TGCGCCAGCAAAGCGGGAGGGCTCCCAGATACGCAGTATTTT. Protein: CASKAGGLPDTQYF.